The 3 T cell receptor beta chains given below trace back to one sample, sequenced in a study of shared clonotypes between healthy human individuals. It was CD45RO-negative cells, positively selected for CCR7, that made up naive CD8 cells, with terminally differentiated effector memory CD45RA+ cells excluded. The data were produced by immunoSEQ multiplex PCR, yet TCRdb's version contains in-frame clones alone and is incomplete. This sample has roughly 590,000 clones, with roughly 96% found just once. Sequencing was performed on naive CD8+ T cells sorted from blood. These receptors all stem from a woman in her twenties or thirties in good health.

The rearrangement links TRBV28 to TRBJ2-7, with 7 bases lining up with TRBD1. V lost 5 bases to trimming and J lost 4 bases; unmatched junction nucleotides: 8. The CDR3 length is 14 residues. Germline loops: CDR1 MDHEN, CDR2 SYDVKM. CDR3 region: CASSPQGDLYEQYF. For the CDR3, the DNA is TGTGCCAGCAGTCCTCAGGGGGATCTTTACGAGCAGTACTTC.

The chain is built from TRBV18 and TRBJ1-1; a weak D match, TRBD1 (5 bases). Germline V gene lookup returns CDR1 KGHSH and CDR2 LQKENI. Trimming took 2 bases from V and 4 from J, leaving 14 bases between them. The CDR3 has 15 residues. CDR3 amino acids: CASSPNTGRSTEAFF. The CDR3 DNA reads TGTGCCAGCTCACCAAATACGGGACGGAGCACTGAAGCTTTCTTT.

This rearrangement joins TRBV2 to TRBJ1-1; 10 bases map to TRBD1. CDR1 SNHLY and CDR2 FYNNEI come from the germline V gene. The CDR3 is made up of 16 amino acids. Trimming removed 2 bases from V and 2 bases from J; junction bases left unmatched: 5. The chain's CDR3 is CASSETGTGVNTEAFF. DNA of the CDR3: TGTGCCAGCAGTGAAACCGGGACAGGGGTTAACACTGAAGCTTTCTTT.